This TCR beta chain was sequenced during a study of cytomegalovirus exposure and HLA in healthy donors. Study overall: Clustering assigned approximately 78% of the roughly 420 genotyped donors to the Caucasian-associated ancestry cluster.

60 Vbeta and 13 Jbeta primers were used in PCR. TCRdb's copy holds only in-frame clones and misses some; the assay was immunoSEQ multiplex PCR. The sample records some 77,000 clones, about four fifths being singletons. With respect to this clone: Its antigen is unidentified.

Whole-study findings and limits: Later genetic work tied a missense DCLRE1C variant to beta-chain V and J trimming.

The CDR3 has 16 residues. Germline-derived CDR1 and CDR2 are PRHDT and FYEKMQ (reference sequence). Trimming took 5 bases from V and 7 from J; bases not matched to a gene: 12. This TCR was recovered from a man in his fifties in good health and CMV-seropositive. V usage is TRBV13 and J usage is TRBJ2-1, with 9 bases fitting TRBD2. The material sequenced was PBMCs. The CDR3 reads CASSRATGTSPNEQFF. The CDR3 nucleotides are TGTGCCAGCAGCCGAGCAACCGGGACTAGCCCAAATGAGCAGTTCTTC.